Following are 5 T cell receptor beta chains from one sample sequenced in a study of T cell responses to AZD1222 COVID-19 vaccine. Assay used: immunoSEQ multiplex PCR; TCRdb lists only in-frame clones, some missing. The table has about 89,000 clones, more than 75% seen once. The sequencing used peripheral blood, collected on day 0 of MenACWY control vaccination. The receptors stem from an adult in good health.

V gene TRBV9 combines with J gene TRBJ2-7, with TRBD2 matching 7 bases. V dropped 6 bases and J dropped 6; count of bases not matched to a gene: 6. Per the germline V gene, CDR1 is SGDLS and CDR2 is YYNGEE. This CDR3 has 12 amino acids. The CDR3 here is CASNTGGGEQYF. In DNA, the CDR3 is TGTGCCAGCAACACGGGGGGAGGCGAGCAGTACTTC.

As regards this clone: One end of the junction fails to match germline, which may point to a read error. V and J are TRBV6-4 and TRBJ1-1; no clear D. Germline V gene lookup returns CDR1 MRHNA and CDR2 SNTAGT. This CDR3 has 15 residues. The CDR3 coding sequence is TGTGCCAGTTCTGCCGAGGGCCAGGTGAAGACTGAAGCTTTCTTT. This translates into CASSAEGQVKTEAFF.

The chain carries TRBV2 and TRBJ2-1; TRBD2 agrees at 7 bases. V gave up 1 base and J gave up 9 bases; unmatched junction bases: 9. This CDR3 spans 15 amino acids. Germline CDR1 SNHLY, CDR2 FYNNEI. Here the CDR3 reads CASSEGTSGLGEQFF. CDR3 DNA: TGTGCCAGCAGTGAAGGGACTAGTGGATTGGGTGAGCAGTTCTTC.

The chain uses TRBV29-1 and TRBJ2-7; TRBD1 matches at 7 bases. Germline CDR1 and CDR2: SQVTM and ANQGSEA. The length of the CDR3 is 15 residues. Losses at the gene ends were 7 bases for V and 5 bases for J; bases not matched to a gene: 17. CDR3 loop: CSANSMDRNKNEQYF. The CDR3 coding sequence is TGCAGCGCCAATAGTATGGACAGGAATAAGAACGAGCAGTACTTC.

V gene TRBV10-3 combines with J gene TRBJ2-5; D may be TRBD1 (6 bases). The CDR3 totals 14 residues. The V gene lost 6 bases and the J gene lost 5 bases, with 16 bases spanning the gap. Germline loops: CDR1 ENHRY, CDR2 SYGVKD. The CDR3 nucleotides are TGTGCCATCAGCAAAGCCACAGGGTCCGAGACCCAGTACTTC. It encodes CAISKATGSETQYF.